Below, 10 T cell receptor beta chains from the same sample are listed, as sequenced in a study of T cells after posttransplantation cyclophosphamide. A marrow graft followed busulfan-fludarabine conditioning, with cyclophosphamide on days +3 and +4. Produced via immunoSEQ multiplex PCR; TCRdb's table is partial and in-frame only. The data contain 6,000 to 7,500 clones, over 85% of them singletons. This sample comprised CD8+ T cells sorted from blood, obtained after allogeneic stem cell transplant with posttransplant cyclophosphamide. The receptor source for this set is a male patient between 55 and 70 years old who received an allogeneic stem cell transplant from a related donor and was CMV-positive. Some T cells may arise from the graft donor.

V is TRBV6-6 and J is TRBJ2-7, with a weak D call TRBD1 (6 bases). The CDR3 is 13 residues long. V was shortened by 6 bases and J by 3 bases, with 12 bases between the two germline ends. Germline V gene data show CDR1 as MNHNY and CDR2 as SVGAGI (reference sequence). CDR3 sequence: CASSIDRYYEQYF. The CDR3 bases are TGTGCCAGCAGCATTGACAGGTACTACGAGCAGTACTTC.

This chain joins TRBV11-2 and TRBJ2-7; possibly TRBD1 for D (5 bases). CDR1 is SGHAT, CDR2 FQNNGV, per germline. CDR3 length equals 11 residues. V was pared by 4 bases and J by 4 bases, with 5 bases between. This chain's CDR3 is CASSSGYEQYF. Written as DNA, the CDR3 is TGTGCCAGCAGCTCAGGGTACGAGCAGTACTTC.

This chain links TRBV6-1 with TRBJ1-1; D not resolved. In germline, CDR1 is MNHNS, CDR2 SASEGT. The CDR3 extends over 13 amino acids. With 8 bases removed from V and 4 bases from J, the gap between germline ends came to 14 bases. For the CDR3, the DNA is TGTGCCAGCGCGGAACCTGGAGGCACTGAAGCTTTCTTT. Translation gives CASAEPGGTEAFF.

This clone has a single count. The chain joins TRBV6-5 to TRBJ1-1; the D gene is possibly TRBD1 (6 bases). Germline CDR1 MNHEY, CDR2 SVGAGI. The V and J ends lost 0 bases and 4 bases respectively, with 6 bases between them. The CDR3 covers 13 residues. The CDR3 sequence: CASSYSGGTEAFF. DNA for the CDR3: TGTGCCAGCAGTTACTCAGGGGGCACTGAAGCTTTCTTT.

The chain has TRBV5-5 and TRBJ2-7; possibly TRBD1 for D (6 bases). Trimming removed 0 bases from V and 12 bases from J, with 19 bases in between. CDR1 and CDR2 from the germline V gene are SGHKS and YYEKEE (reference sequence). This CDR3 is 14 amino acids long. CDR3 coding DNA: TGTGCCAGCAGCTTGGCTATCCCGGGACATCGTTGGTACTTC. Protein product: CASSLAIPGHRWYF.

This CDR3 is CASIPGQGYNEQFF. CDR3 nucleotide sequence: TGTGCCAGCATTCCGGGACAGGGCTACAATGAGCAGTTCTTC. The chain combines TRBV11-2 with TRBJ2-1; 9 bases agree with TRBD1. The ends lost 7 bases at V and 3 bases at J; junction bases unmatched: 4. Germline V gene data show CDR1 as SGHAT and CDR2 as FQNNGV. The CDR3 has 14 amino acids. Full variable domain (outside the CDR3, taken from reference TRBV11-2 and TRBJ2-1): EAGVAQSPRYKIIEKRQSVAFWCNPISGHATLYWYQQILGQGPKLLIQFQNNGVVDDSQLPKDRFSAERLKGVDSTLKIQPAKLEDSAVYLCASIPGQGYNEQFFGPGTRLTVL.

The chain is built from TRBV7-8 and TRBJ2-3; a weak D match, TRBD1 (6 bases). From germline, CDR1 is SGHVS and CDR2 FQNEAQ. V lost 3 bases, J lost 6 bases, and 13 bases lay in between. The CDR3 spans 14 residues. CDR3 nucleotides: TGTGCCAGCAGCTTCCAGGGGTTGGTGGATACGCAGTATTTT. Translation gives CASSFQGLVDTQYF. Combining the CDR3 with reference TRBV7-8 and TRBJ2-3 gives the whole variable domain GAGVSQSPRYKVAKRGQDVALRCDPISGHVSLFWYQQALGQGPEFLTYFQNEAQLDKSGLPSDRFFAERPEGSVSTLKIQRTQQEDSAVYLCASSFQGLVDTQYFGPGTRLTVL.

The chain joins TRBV7-8 to TRBJ1-5; the D gene is possibly TRBD1 (6 bases). Germline CDR1 and CDR2: SGHVS and FQNEAQ. V was clipped by 1 base and J by 4 bases, with 14 bases between them. The CDR3 length is 16 residues. The CDR3 loop reads CASSLVPDSINQPQHF. The CDR3 DNA reads as TGTGCCAGCAGCTTAGTTCCGGACAGCATTAATCAGCCCCAGCATTTT.

The rearrangement links TRBV27 to TRBJ2-2; the match to TRBD1 covers 7 bases. The trim removed 5 bases at V and 0 bases at J, leaving 3 bases unmatched. The CDR3 consists of 15 residues. The germline V gene has CDR1 MNHEY and CDR2 SMNVEV (reference sequence). The CDR3 sequence: CASSIGGPNTGELFF. DNA of the CDR3: TGTGCCAGCAGTATAGGGGGCCCGAACACCGGGGAGCTGTTTTTT.

This clone was seen once. This chain uses TRBV9 with TRBJ2-3; 10 bases are a match to TRBD2. The CDR3 is made up of 17 amino acids. Per the germline V gene, CDR1 is SGDLS and CDR2 is YYNGEE. The ends lost 3 bases at V and 2 bases at J; junction bases unmatched: 9. DNA of the CDR3: TGTGCCAGCAGCGACCCCCGACTAGCGGGCTCCACAGATACGCAGTATTTT. Translation: CASSDPRLAGSTDTQYF.